These 15 T cell receptor beta chains came from one sample sequenced in a study of blood T cell repertoires in COVID-19. Profiled with immunoSEQ multiplex PCR; TCRdb holds only in-frame clones, not every one. The repertoire holds some 75,000 clones, with about 88% as singletons. Specimen: peripheral blood. The receptors were gathered from a man aged 80 or over with COVID-19, enrolled during active disease.

The rearrangement joins TRBV6-1 to TRBJ2-1; TRBD2 might be the D (7 bases). The length of the CDR3 is 17 residues. Germline V gives CDR1 MNHNS, CDR2 SASEGT. Trimming removed 3 bases from V and 4 bases from J, with 19 bases in between. The CDR3 nucleotides are TGTGCCAGCAGTGACCGTGGGAGGGGGGCTGGTTACAATGAGCAGTTCTTC. Translated: CASSDRGRGAGYNEQFF.

This clone was observed a single time. The rearrangement uses TRBV11-2 and TRBJ2-1, with D perhaps matching TRBD2 (6 bases). V was cut by 7 bases and J by 9 bases, with 25 bases left in between. Germline assignment: CDR1 SGHAT and CDR2 FQNNGV. The CDR3 consists of 16 residues. The CDR3 DNA reads as TGTGCCAGCAACTCGGGGTTTGCGCGGGGAATGGGTGAGCAGTTCTTC. Protein product: CASNSGFARGMGEQFF.

This sequence joins TRBV5-4 and TRBJ1-6; 10 nucleotides match TRBD1. The CDR3 spans 16 residues. Germline lookup yields CDR1 SGHNT and CDR2 YYREEE (reference sequence). V dropped 4 bases and J dropped 9; count of bases not matched to a gene: 10. The CDR3 spells CASSTLGQGGLSPLHF. The CDR3 DNA follows: TGTGCCAGCAGCACCTTAGGACAGGGGGGTCTTTCACCCCTCCACTTT.

The rearrangement joins TRBV6-6 to TRBJ1-2; D remains unclear. The germline gives CDR1 MNHNY, CDR2 SVGAGI (reference sequence). The CDR3 is 14 amino acids. The V end was cut by 7 bases, the J end by 4 bases, with 16 bases between. The CDR3: CASTPTPGGYGYTF. The CDR3 DNA reads as TGTGCCAGCACACCCACGCCCGGAGGCTATGGCTACACCTTC.

The V gene is TRBV2, the J gene TRBJ1-4, with 8 nucleotides matching TRBD1. J was trimmed by 8 bases and V by 2 bases; bases with no gene match: 4. CDR3 length: 14 amino acids. Per germline, CDR1 SNHLY and CDR2 FYNNEI. The CDR3 loop reads CASSENRGGEKLFF. The CDR3, as DNA: TGTGCCAGCAGTGAAAACAGGGGGGGGGAAAAACTGTTTTTT.

This CDR3 is CSGRKGVETQYF. The CDR3 DNA sequence: TGCAGCGGGCGGAAGGGAGTCGAGACCCAGTACTTC. The V gene is TRBV29-1, the J gene TRBJ2-5, with D possibly being TRBD2 (5 bases). The CDR3 has 12 residues. Germline CDR1 is SQVTM and CDR2 is ANQGSEA. The ends were cut back, 7 bases at V and 5 bases at J, with 14 bases in the middle.

V usage is TRBV7-8 and J usage is TRBJ2-3, with a weak D call TRBD1 (5 bases). The CDR3 has 17 amino acids. The V and J ends lost 2 bases and 0 bases respectively, with 15 bases between them. CDR1 SGHVS and CDR2 FQNEAQ come from the germline V gene. This CDR3 reads CASSLKLGPASTDTQYF. Written as DNA, the CDR3 is TGTGCCAGCAGCTTAAAATTGGGGCCCGCTAGCACAGATACGCAGTATTTT.

This clone has a single count. The chain joins TRBV18 to TRBJ1-1; perhaps TRBD1 as D (5 bases). Looked up from germline, CDR1 is KGHSH and CDR2 is LQKENI. The CDR3 runs to 13 residues. Trimming left V 8 bases short and J 6 bases short, with 16 bases between. The CDR3 DNA follows: TGTGCCAGCCTCTCGGGGGTTGATGCTGAAGCTTTCTTT. Protein product: CASLSGVDAEAFF.

This rearrangement joins TRBV10-3 to TRBJ2-3, with TRBD2 identical over 9 bases. Germline CDR1 is ENHRY and CDR2 is SYGVKD. This CDR3 region has 15 residues. V lost 6 bases, J lost 4 bases, and 8 bases stayed unmatched. The CDR3 coding sequence is TGTGCCATCAGGGGAGCGGGGGGCCTCTCAGATACGCAGTATTTT. Its translation: CAIRGAGGLSDTQYF.

The genes are TRBV5-1 and TRBJ1-1; D not resolved. V shed 3 bases and J shed 1 base, with 7 bases lying between them. The germline V gene encodes CDR1 SGHRS and CDR2 YFSETQ. The CDR3 spans 13 residues. CDR3 coding DNA: TGCGCCAGCAGCTCTCTCTCGAACACTGAAGCTTTCTTT. Protein sequence: CASSSLSNTEAFF. Full variable domain (outside the CDR3, taken from reference TRBV5-1 and TRBJ1-1): KAGVTQTPRYLIKTRGQQVTLSCSPISGHRSVSWYQQTPGQGLQFLFEYFSETQRNKGNFPGRFSGRQFSNSRSEMNVSTLELGDSALYLCASSSLSNTEAFFGQGTRLTVV.

This sequence joins TRBV12-3 or TRBV12-4 and TRBJ1-1, with D maybe TRBD1 (5 bases). Trimming stripped 2 bases from V and 7 bases from J, with 11 bases between. The CDR3 runs 13 residues. CDR3: CASSLQGRVEAFF. CDR3 bases: TGTGCCAGCAGTTTACAGGGCAGGGTTGAAGCTTTCTTT.

The rearrangement joins TRBV6-5 to TRBJ1-1; the match to TRBD1 covers 9 bases. V was clipped by 10 bases and J by 0 bases; unmatched bases: 9. The length of the CDR3 is 15 residues. Germline V CDR1 and CDR2: MNHEY, SVGAGI. CDR3 sequence (DNA): TGTGCCACCAGGACAGGGGTTCTTATGAACACTGAAGCTTTCTTT. The encoded protein is CATRTGVLMNTEAFF.

The chain is built from TRBV7-2 and TRBJ2-1; TRBD2 agrees at 11 bases. Trimming cost V 1 base and J 1 base; bases outside gene matches: 6. Germline V gene data show CDR1 as SGHTA and CDR2 as FQGNSA. This CDR3 contains 18 residues. The CDR3 nucleotides read TGTGCCAGCAGCTTAGTAGCGGGGGGGCCCAAGTCCTACAATGAGCAGTTCTTC. It encodes CASSLVAGGPKSYNEQFF. The whole variable domain, remainder taken from reference TRBV7-2 and TRBJ2-1, is GAGVSQSPSNKVTEKGKDVELRCDPISGHTALYWYRQSLGQGLEFLIYFQGNSAPDKSGLPSDRFSAERTGGSVSTLTIQRTQQEDSAVYLCASSLVAGGPKSYNEQFFGPGTRLTVL.

The rearrangement joins TRBV27 to TRBJ1-6, with D perhaps TRBD1 (5 bases). Germline CDR1 and CDR2: MNHEY and SMNVEV (reference sequence). Trimming left V 0 bases short and J 4 bases short, with 7 bases between. The CDR3 runs to 15 residues. CDR3 region: CASSLSQGYNSPLHF. The CDR3 DNA is TGTGCCAGCAGTTTATCTCAGGGTTATAATTCACCCCTCCACTTT.

This chain connects TRBV7-3 to TRBJ2-3; D remains unclear. Per germline, CDR1 SGHTA and CDR2 FQGTGA. Trimming took 2 bases from V and 5 from J, leaving 17 bases between them. The CDR3 is 16 residues long. The CDR3 spells CASSLFVGAPGDTQYF. Written as DNA, the CDR3 is TGTGCCAGCAGCTTATTCGTCGGAGCGCCGGGAGATACGCAGTATTTT.